This T cell receptor beta chain was documented in a study of control samples from healthy donors and cancer patients. The V end lost 6 bases, the J end lost 7 bases, and 11 bases lay between the germline ends. Germline CDR1 is SGHDN and CDR2 is FVKESK. There are 12 residues in the CDR3. Using immunoSEQ multiplex PCR, the repertoire was profiled, and TCRdb retains in-frame clones only, with some absent. The sample records around 19,000 clones, 88% being singletons. The chain has TRBV14 and TRBJ2-3; unclear D gene. The receptor comes from a woman aged 55-75 years with head and neck cancer. The sequenced material came from PBMCs. CDR3 coding DNA: TGTGCCAGCAGTCCCCCTTCAAATACGCAGTATTTT. Protein: CASSPPSNTQYF.